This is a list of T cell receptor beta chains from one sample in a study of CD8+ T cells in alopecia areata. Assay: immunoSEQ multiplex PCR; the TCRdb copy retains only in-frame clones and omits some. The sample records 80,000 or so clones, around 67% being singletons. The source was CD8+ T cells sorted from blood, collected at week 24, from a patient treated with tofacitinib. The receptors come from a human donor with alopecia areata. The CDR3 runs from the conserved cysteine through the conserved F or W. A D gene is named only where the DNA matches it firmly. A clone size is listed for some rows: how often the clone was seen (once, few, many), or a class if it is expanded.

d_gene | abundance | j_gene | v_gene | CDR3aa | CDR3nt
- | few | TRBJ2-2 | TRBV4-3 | CASSQDLPIANTGELFF | TGCGCCAGCAGCCAAGATCTTCCGATCGCGAACACCGGGGAGCTGTTTTTT
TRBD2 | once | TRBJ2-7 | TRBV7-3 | CASSSSGGSSYEQYF | TGTGCCAGCAGTAGTAGCGGGGGGAGCTCCTACGAGCAGTACTTC
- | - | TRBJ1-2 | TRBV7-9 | CASSARSRDWDGYTF | TGTGCCAGCAGCGCCAGGTCTCGCGATTGGGATGGCTACACCTTC
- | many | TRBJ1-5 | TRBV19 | CASSLTGYSNQPQHF | TGTGCCAGTAGTCTAACAGGCTATAGCAATCAGCCCCAGCATTTT
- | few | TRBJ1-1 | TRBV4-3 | CASSLLKGTEAFF | TGCGCCAGCAGCCTTCTTAAGGGGACTGAAGCTTTCTTT
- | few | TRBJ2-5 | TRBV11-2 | CASSLGTAEETQYF | TGTGCCAGCAGCTTAGGGACAGCAGAAGAGACCCAGTACTTC
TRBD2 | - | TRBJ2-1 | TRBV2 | CASSPGLAGANEQFF | TGTGCCAGCAGTCCCGGACTAGCGGGGGCCAATGAGCAGTTCTTC
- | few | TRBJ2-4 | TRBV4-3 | CASSQERRLAKNIQYF | TGCGCCAGCAGCCAAGAAAGGCGTCTAGCCAAAAACATTCAGTACTTC
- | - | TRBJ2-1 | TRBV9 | CASSGAVSYNEQFF | TGTGCCAGCAGCGGAGCGGTTTCCTACAATGAGCAGTTCTTC
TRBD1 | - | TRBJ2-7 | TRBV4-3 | CASSSTGTGIDEQYF | TGCGCCAGCAGCTCTACCGGGACAGGGATCGACGAGCAGTACTTC
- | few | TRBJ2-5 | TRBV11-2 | CASSPTRRGETQYF | TGTGCCAGCAGCCCGACCCGGCGGGGTGAGACCCAGTACTTC
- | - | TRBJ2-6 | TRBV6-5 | CASSSWYGANVLTF | TGTGCCAGCAGTTCCTGGTATGGGGCCAACGTCCTGACTTTC
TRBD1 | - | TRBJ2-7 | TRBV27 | CASSFGTGSYEQYF | TGTGCCAGCAGTTTCGGGACAGGGAGCTACGAGCAGTACTTC
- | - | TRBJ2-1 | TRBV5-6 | CASSLIPDNEQFF | TGTGCCAGCAGCTTGATTCCCGACAATGAGCAGTTCTTC
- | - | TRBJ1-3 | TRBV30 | CAWSVPGDSGNTIYF | TGTGCCTGGAGTGTACCGGGGGACTCTGGAAACACCATATATTTT
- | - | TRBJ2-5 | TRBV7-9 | CASSVRGDLQETQYF | TGTGCCAGCAGCGTCCGAGGGGACCTCCAAGAGACCCAGTACTTC
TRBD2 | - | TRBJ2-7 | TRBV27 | CASSPLGAGNYEQYF | TGTGCCAGCAGTCCCCTGGGAGCGGGAAACTACGAGCAGTACTTC
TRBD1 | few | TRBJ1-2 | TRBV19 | CASTEGQHGYTF | TGTGCCAGTACGGAGGGACAGCATGGCTACACCTTC
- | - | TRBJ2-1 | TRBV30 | CAWGGSVRVFSNEQFF | TGTGCCTGGGGGGGTTCGGTGCGGGTTTTTAGCAATGAGCAGTTCTTC
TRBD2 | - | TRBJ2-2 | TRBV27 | CASSGLAGTGELFF | TGTGCCAGCAGTGGGCTAGCGGGGACCGGGGAGCTGTTTTTT
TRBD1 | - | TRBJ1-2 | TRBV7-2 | CASSTTRTGAGYGYTF | TGTGCCAGCAGCACCACGAGGACAGGGGCAGGCTATGGCTACACCTTC
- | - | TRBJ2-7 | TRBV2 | CASSEGPIKSAYEQYF | TGTGCCAGCAGCGAGGGACCGATAAAGAGCGCCTACGAGCAGTACTTC
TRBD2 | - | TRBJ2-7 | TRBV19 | CASSWTGLAGEQYF | TGTGCCAGTTCTTGGACGGGACTAGCGGGAGAGCAGTACTTC
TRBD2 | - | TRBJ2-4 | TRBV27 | CASSLSSGRAVKNIQYF | TGTGCCAGCAGTTTATCCAGCGGGAGGGCCGTCAAAAACATTCAGTACTTC
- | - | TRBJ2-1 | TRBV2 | CASSDSSYNEQFF | TGTGCCAGCAGTGATTCCTCCTACAATGAGCAGTTCTTC
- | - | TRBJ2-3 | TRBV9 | CASSVDTDTQYF | TGTGCCAGCAGCGTAGACACAGATACGCAGTATTTT
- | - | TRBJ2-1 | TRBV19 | CASSLGGNDNEQFF | TGTGCCAGTAGTCTGGGCGGGAACGACAATGAGCAGTTCTTC
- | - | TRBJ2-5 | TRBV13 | CASSLLSEYQETQYF | TGTGCCAGCAGCCTCCTCTCAGAGTACCAAGAGACCCAGTACTTC
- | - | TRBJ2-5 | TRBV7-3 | CASSRGGSQETQYF | TGTGCCAGCAGCCGCGGTGGATCACAAGAGACCCAGTACTTC
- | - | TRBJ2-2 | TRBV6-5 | CASSPPGNTGELFF | TGTGCCAGCAGTCCCCCCGGAAACACCGGGGAGCTGTTTTTT
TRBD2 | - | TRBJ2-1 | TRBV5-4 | CASSYLAGEKWHEQFF | TGTGCCAGCAGTTACCTAGCGGGAGAAAAGTGGCATGAGCAGTTCTTC
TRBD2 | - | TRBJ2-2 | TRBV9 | CASSVGSGAGTGELFF | TGTGCCAGCAGCGTAGGAAGCGGGGCTGGCACCGGGGAGCTGTTTTTT
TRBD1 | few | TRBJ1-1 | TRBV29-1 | CSAAGGGTEAFF | TGCAGCGCTGCAGGGGGAGGCACTGAAGCTTTCTTT
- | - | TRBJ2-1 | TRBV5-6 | CASSLGVVNEQFF | TGTGCCAGCAGCTTGGGTGTCGTCAATGAGCAGTTCTTC
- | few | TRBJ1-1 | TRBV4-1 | CASSQPEPNTEAFF | TGCGCCAGCAGCCAACCCGAACCGAACACTGAAGCTTTCTTT
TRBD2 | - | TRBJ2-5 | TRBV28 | CASSFESGEQETQYF | TGTGCCAGCAGTTTTGAGAGCGGGGAACAAGAGACCCAGTACTTC
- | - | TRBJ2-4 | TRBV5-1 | CASSGTGENIQYF | TGCGCCAGCAGCGGGACTGGCGAAAACATTCAGTACTTC
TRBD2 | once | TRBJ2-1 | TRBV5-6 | CASSLVGSGSTNEQFF | TGTGCCAGCAGCTTGGTTGGCAGCGGGAGTACCAATGAGCAGTTCTTC
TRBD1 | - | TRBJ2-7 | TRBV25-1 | CASSEFGQGTYEQYF | TGTGCCAGCAGTGAATTCGGACAGGGGACCTACGAGCAGTACTTC
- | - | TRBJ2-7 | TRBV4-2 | CASSQGSGRQVRYEQYF | TGTGCCAGCAGCCAAGGGTCGGGGAGGCAGGTCCGCTACGAGCAGTACTTC
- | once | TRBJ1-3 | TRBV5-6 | CASSFGQGNTIYF | TGTGCCAGCAGCTTCGGACAAGGAAACACCATATATTTT
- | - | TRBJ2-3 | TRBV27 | CASSSLVGDRWGTQYF | TGTGCCAGCAGTTCCCTTGTGGGGGATCGCTGGGGTACGCAGTATTTT
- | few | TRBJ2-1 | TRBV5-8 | CASSLKSLSYNEQFF | TGTGCCAGCAGCTTGAAGAGCCTATCCTACAATGAGCAGTTCTTC
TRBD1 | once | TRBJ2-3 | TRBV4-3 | CASSQDRDRGRIFTDTQYF | TGCGCCAGCAGCCAAGATCGGGACAGGGGGCGAATATTTACAGATACGCAGTATTTT
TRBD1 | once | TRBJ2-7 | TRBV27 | CASSSGQGDSYEQYF | TGTGCCAGCAGTTCCGGACAGGGTGATTCCTACGAGCAGTACTTC
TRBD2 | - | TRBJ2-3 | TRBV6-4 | CASSDGLAVTDTQYF | TGTGCCAGCAGTGACGGGCTAGCGGTCACAGATACGCAGTATTTT
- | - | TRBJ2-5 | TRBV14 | CASSPRMGQETQYF | TGTGCCAGCAGCCCCCGTATGGGCCAAGAGACCCAGTACTTC
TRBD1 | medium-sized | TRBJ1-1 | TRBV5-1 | CASSLGKGQGDTEAFF | TGCGCCAGCAGCTTGGGGAAGGGACAGGGCGACACTGAAGCTTTCTTT
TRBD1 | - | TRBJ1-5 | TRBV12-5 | CASGLPGQGDHQPQHF | TGTGCTAGTGGTTTGCCAGGACAGGGGGATCATCAGCCCCAGCATTTT
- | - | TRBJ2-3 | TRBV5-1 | CASSLSTSLSTDTQYF | TGCGCCAGCAGCTTGTCTACGAGCCTAAGCACAGATACGCAGTATTTT
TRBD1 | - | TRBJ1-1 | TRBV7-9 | CASSSGRDSKNTEAFF | TGTGCCAGCAGCTCAGGGCGGGACAGCAAGAACACTGAAGCTTTCTTT
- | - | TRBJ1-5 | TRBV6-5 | CASSYSSNQPQHF | TGTGCCAGCAGTTATTCTAGCAATCAGCCCCAGCATTTT
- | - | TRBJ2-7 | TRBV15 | CATSRSRNQGDEQYF | TGTGCCACCAGCAGGTCCCGAAATCAGGGCGACGAGCAGTACTTC